This T cell receptor (beta chain) emerged from a study of OX40 agonist ivuxolimab in advanced cancers. About the investigation overall: Ivuxolimab was an agonistic, fully human IgG2 monoclonal antibody directed against OX40 (CD134), a costimulatory receptor. In the dose-escalation cohort, 82.7% of patients were male, and the mean age was about 55 years, with a range of about 20 to 79. The purpose of peripheral TCRbeta sequencing was to test whether ivuxolimab changed TCR sequence diversity and led to clonal T-cell expansion. Partial responses were achieved by three dose-escalation patients, of whom one had hepatocellular carcinoma and two had cutaneous melanoma. Patients were allowed to have had prior anti-PD-1, anti-PD-L1 or anti-CTLA-4 therapy, and around 40% of the dose-escalation patients had previously received checkpoint inhibitors. The paper describes the monotherapy dose-escalation part (N of about 47 patients) of the phase I trial of ivuxolimab. Intravenous ivuxolimab was administered to patients every 2 weeks at six dose levels: 0.01, 0.1, 0.3, 1.5, 3 and 10 mg/kg. Among the roughly 52 dose-escalation patients, roughly 20 had hepatocellular carcinoma, some 15 melanoma, 9 renal cell carcinoma and 9 head and neck cancer.

Results and caveats for the whole study, not just this receptor: Low levels of normalized T-cell clonal expansion were also shown by some nonresponding patients. On average, CD8+ T cells showed more expanded clones than CD4+ T cells after ivuxolimab. The antigen specificity of the clonally expanded peripheral T cells was not determined. At doses of 0.1 to 3.0 mg/kg, clonal expansion of both CD4+ and CD8+ blood T cells was observed from baseline to week 6. Partial responders in the 0.1-3.0 mg/kg groups had among the lowest normalized peripheral clonal expansion, especially among CD8+ T cells.

The trial excluded patients who had a history of autoimmune disease or who were on systemic immunosuppression. Peripheral blood for TCR sequencing was drawn from every dose cohort at baseline, at cycle 4 day 1 and at cycle 7 day 1. Samples were obtained from an open-label, multicenter, first-in-human phase I dose-escalation trial of ivuxolimab. Adults with locally advanced or metastatic melanoma, renal cell carcinoma, hepatocellular carcinoma or head and neck squamous cell carcinoma were enrolled in the trial. Before TCR sequencing, CD4+ T cells and CD8+ T cells were sorted from peripheral blood as separate populations. A remark on this clone: What antigen it recognizes has not been identified. Per-base quality was not reported, and no clone a single base away is much larger than it.

Genomic DNA was isolated from the sorted cells so that the TCRbeta CDR3 region could be sequenced. The immunoSEQ Assay was used to sequence the TCRbeta CDR3 regions. In its TCRdb copy, this immuneACCESS table keeps in-frame sequences only and misses some clones. Where compared with another copy, unresolved V genes explain less than half of these, and the others have no known cause. Across this sample there are 75,000 or so clones, with about 83% seen only once. Of the sample, 25% is held by the ten largest clones. The receptor's source is an adult with an advanced solid tumor such as melanoma, head and neck, liver or kidney cancer. Sample: CD4+ or CD8+ T cells sorted from blood, taken in a trial of the OX40 agonist ivuxolimab.

The DNA sequence is given as TGTGCCAGCAGCTCCCCGGACAGGGGGCCTACCCGTAACCAAGAGACCCAGTACTTC. Translated, this gives CASSSPDRGPTRNQETQYF. The V and J genes are TRBV5-4 and TRBJ2-5, and 11 junctional nucleotides match TRBD1. Measured from the cysteine to the phenylalanine, the CDR3 is 19 residues long. Here the CDR3 DNA is all that survives: 57 bases in frame from base 1. The germline V gene (reference sequence) specifies SGHNT as CDR1 and YYREEE as CDR2. Ends trimmed: V by 3 bases, J by 0 bases; bases unmatched to a gene: 13.